This T cell receptor (beta chain) was sequenced during a study of vaccination and CD4 T cells after COVID-19. Study information: Post-COVID draws came a median 101 days after diagnosis (range 35 to 161).

The treatment denotes: approximately nine-day PBMC culture with coronavirus spike peptide pools or control peptides (ViraFEST assay). According to the study, CD4+ T cells from the unexposed donor were gathered ahead of the COVID-19 pandemic (2011-2018). Under the ViraFEST approach, antigen-specific T cells were expanded with peptide pools and TCRs subsequently sequenced. With the Oncomine TCR Beta short-read assay, DNA from cultured CD4+ T cells was sequenced. Genomic DNA was isolated from CD4+ T cells that had been cultured. TCRdb reprocessed the PCR reads via MiXCR and lists one record per CDR3 protein. The sample holds 7,500 or so distinct CDR3 sequences; 50% are singletons and the top ten take under 30%. This CDR3 is 15 amino acids long. Germline CDR1 is MNHEY and CDR2 is SMNVEV (reference sequence). V was pared by 7 bases and J by 3 bases, with 4 bases of the junction left unmatched. Whole-study results and caveats: The authors identified 304 of 307 vaccine-specific clones in convalescent patients as spike mono-reactive.

On this clonotype itself: No antigen is known for it.

The sample consisted of CD4+ T cells from blood, cultured in vitro. The rearrangement uses TRBV27 and TRBJ2-2; 11 bases map to TRBD2. This TCR came from a human donor in good health. The CDR3 spells CASTLTSGDTGELFF. The CDR3 nucleotides are TGTGCCAGCACACTGACTAGCGGGGACACCGGGGAGCTGTTTTTT.